This T cell receptor beta chain is from a study of cytomegalovirus exposure and HLA in healthy donors (dated by TCRdb to between 2016 and 2019). With regard to the full study: According to an earlier analysis of 450 to 650 of the donors, 200 million or so T cells yielded 117 million unique TCR beta sequences and 250 to 350 Gb of sequence data. An early release covering over 500 HLA-typed donors comprised about 290 gigabases of sequencing data and around 85 million unique TCR sequences. Of the roughly 410 genotyped donors, 65% to 90% were placed in the genetic ancestry cluster associated with self-reported Caucasian donors. The study was designed to test whether signatures of past pathogen exposure could be identified by cataloging public T cell receptors. Using immunosequencing, the study profiled T cell repertoires from fewer than 700 subjects and related those repertoires to cytomegalovirus serostatus. Besides the first cohort of 666 subjects, a separate validation cohort made up of 120 different subjects was used. High-throughput TCR immunosequencing, statistical association of individual TCRs with disease status, and machine learning were combined to predict cytomegalovirus infection status. A later analysis re-examined previously published TCR beta repertoires from more than 650 donors and added high-resolution HLA genotyping to investigate patterns of TCR occurrence. The later analysis used no new phenotypic data to find candidate immune exposures, relying instead on TCR beta sequences and their occurrence across donors. In an earlier analysis of more than 550 of the donors, high-throughput TCR beta sequencing was used to judge whether each TCR beta V gene segment behaved as functional or pseudogenic. Donor age, sex, ethnicity and CMV serostatus were compiled together with the repertoire data. Genome-wide SNP genotypes for about 65% of the roughly 670 donors were used in a later genetic analysis, which treated that subset as a discovery cohort. Every discovery cohort repertoire had been produced on one sequencing platform. HLA typing included class I and class II loci at four-digit resolution. The number of typed donors differed by locus: 629-630 for A, B, C, DRB1 and DQB1; approximately 530 for DQA1; approximately 600 for DPA1; and about 470 for DPB1. Several DR-DQ haplotypes were handled as single units for association and clustering, since linkage in the cohort was strong. Among a few hundred genotyped donors of the cohort, an average of approximately 250,000 unique TCR beta nucleotide sequences were sequenced per donor, around a sixth of them non-productive.

Library preparation employed the immunoSEQ multiplex PCR assay. For the multiplex PCR, a mixture combining 60 forward primers for TCR Vbeta segments and 13 reverse primers for TCR Jbeta segments was used. Amplification of the CDR3 region of rearranged TCR beta genes was performed with a multiplex PCR assay on genomic DNA. The amplified TCR beta libraries were sequenced on the Illumina HiSeq System as 87-base-pair reads. The authors' pipeline ran thus. A later analysis tallied tens of millions of unique TCR beta chains across the 700 or so repertoires, and around 9.9 million of those chains were shared by two or more donors. Raw reads were error-corrected and collapsed into unique sequences by a nearest-neighbor algorithm in which closely related sequences were merged to remove PCR and sequencing errors. To assign V, D and J gene segments, CDR3 sequences were aligned to IMGT reference sequences. Each retained sequence needed at least a six-nucleotide match to both a V gene segment and a J gene segment. Rearrangements were classified as productive when the CDR3 lacked stop codons and remained in frame with V and J, and all other rearrangements were classified as non-productive. Following IMGT convention, CDR3 was defined as the stretch from the second conserved V-encoded cysteine up to the conserved J-encoded phenylalanine. The earlier analysis of about 570 of the donors excluded any sequence lacking an unambiguous match to a single V gene segment. In an earlier analysis of around 600 of the donors, V segments were called functional above 56.7% productive rearrangements and were called segregating when the between-donor standard deviation exceeded 5%. A statistical classification framework was built for diagnosing cytomegalovirus status from the catalog of TCR beta chain sequences. In a later analysis, V and J genes were assigned by comparing TCR nucleotide sequences against IMGT/GENE-DB human TR gene sequences. A later analysis assigned CDR3 sequences and most-parsimonious VDJ recombination scenarios with the TCRdist pipeline. In a later analysis, each TCR beta chain was defined by its CDR3 amino acid sequence together with its V-gene family, and reads without a unique V-gene family were excluded. To address suspected cross-contamination and a sequencing artifact, a later analysis removed 450 to 700 highly shared, low-generation-probability nucleotide sequences. In a later analysis, a clonal expansion index was calculated for each public chain from normalized within-repertoire ranks of inferred template counts. A later analysis computed generation probabilities with a VDJ recombination model fitted to out-of-frame rearrangements, and checked the results against IGoR. In a later analysis, TCR-TCR, TCR-HLA and TCR-CMV co-occurrence was scored with hypergeometric tests, and a repertoire-size bias correction was applied to TCR pairs. False discovery rates were estimated in a later analysis by permuting HLA or CMV assignments 20 times. A later analysis grouped co-occurring TCRs with DBSCAN, adding TCRdist sequence similarity when clustering within HLA-allele-positive subsets. Repertoires with fewer than 30,000 or more than 120,000 public chains were left out of co-occurrence clustering, as were five repertoires with anomalous nucleotide sharing. TCRdb took this table from immuneACCESS and kept in-frame rearrangements with V and J called. Such tables lack part of the clones; where checked against another copy, unresolved V genes explain under half of the gap, and the rest is unexplained. For V, J and clone size, that table is used; D and trimming come from the DNA. This sample lists over 200,000 clones; around 80% were detected once. The biggest ten clones account for 0.58% of the sample.

What the work shows at the level of the full study, not this receptor alone: When HLA alleles, especially DR and DQ, strongly co-occurred, attributing TCR associations to individual alleles was difficult. A later analysis found that HLA-associated TCR beta chains were more clonally expanded and had lower generation probabilities than equally common non-associated chains. The study gave a list of more than 150 TCR beta chains associated with cytomegalovirus. In this cohort, only TCR beta chains were sequenced, and detectable features were limited by the absence of alpha or paired-chain data. A few of the identified cytomegalovirus-associated TCR beta chains were confirmed in vitro to be specific for cytomegalovirus antigens. In a later analysis, several top co-occurrence clusters were reported to appear linked to parvovirus B19, influenza, CMV and Epstein-Barr virus. In a later analysis, TCR association rates were found to vary across HLA loci, with the most associated TCRs seen for DRB1 alleles and the fewest for HLA-C alleles. The authors suggested that the approach could potentially be generalized to other disease states and immunological phenotypes. A further reported finding was that TCR beta sequences accurately predicted the HLA-A and HLA-B alleles for most subjects in the first cohort. Presence/absence analyses assumed roughly uniform sequencing depth across donors, an assumption that may not hold. Cytomegalovirus status was reported to be diagnosed by the classifier with high specificity and sensitivity in both the original and validation cohorts. Some IMGT-functional V segments, including TRBV6-2 and TRBV6-3, could not be distinguished by the 87-base-pair reads and were therefore excluded. A group of highly shared sequence variants was considered likely to be a technical artifact of the sequencing pipeline. In a later analysis, some 17,000 TCR beta sequences were associated with specific HLA alleles at a false discovery rate of 0.05. An association between a missense DCLRE1C variant and V-gene and J-gene trimming of TCR beta chains was found in a later genetic analysis and replicated in an independent cohort. For the cohort, immune exposure information was limited to CMV serostatus. Linkage disequilibrium might explain the correlated functional status among segregating V segments, but an unknown experimental factor could not be excluded. Because HLA typing was unavailable for some donors at each locus, only the typed subset was used in association tests. Across donors, most TCR sequences were observed very rarely, whereas some public TCRs were present in many individuals. A later analysis found that most CMV-associated TCR beta chains appeared HLA-restricted, with HLA associations seemingly driven largely by CMV exposure. Seventeen rarely observed V segments, including chromosome 9 orphons, were excluded from the earlier analysis of about 600 of the donors because counts were too low. A later genetic analysis reported fewer N-insertions in productive TCRs among donors in an Asian-associated ancestry cluster than the roughly 700-donor mean. In an earlier analysis of several hundred of the donors, most TCR beta V segments were observed in productive rearrangements about 87% or about 30% of the time, broadly matching IMGT annotations.

The cohort consisted of approximately 670 healthy bone marrow donors. At the time of sampling, all cohort members were nominally healthy, though unrecorded immune exposures were likely present. The donor tested CMV seronegative, placing the donor among the 350 or so seronegative members of the cohort. A peripheral blood sample was collected from each donor, and TCR beta sequencing was performed on peripheral blood mononuclear cells. The Qiagen DNeasy Blood Extraction Kit was used to extract genomic DNA from the blood cell samples. This clone showed up just once. Its cognate antigen has yet to be identified. No qualities accompany the bases; no much larger clone lies one base away. The CDR3 sequence holds 15 residues, the cysteine and phenylalanine included. The read is trimmed to its CDR3 DNA, 45 bases read in frame from base 1. Based on the germline V gene (reference sequence), the CDR1 and CDR2 sequences are LNHDA and SQIVND. Between the V and J ends, shortened by 5 bases and 4 bases respectively, the junction contains 14 bases.

Recombination connected TRBV19 to TRBJ1-4; a tentative D call is TRBD1 (6 bases match). Specimen: PBMCs. The clonotype comes from a woman between 35 and 50 years old in good health and CMV-seronegative. The nucleotide sequence is TGTGCCAGTAGTTCTCGGACAGAATATAATGAAAAACTGTTTTTT. This gives the protein CASSSRTEYNEKLFF. This CDR3, with the reference TRBV19 and TRBJ1-4 proteins standing in past its ends, gives the full variable domain DGGITQSPKYLFRKEGQNVTLSCEQNLNHDAMYWYRQDPGQGLRLIYYSQIVNDFQKGDIAEGYSVSREKKESFPLTVTSAQKNPTAFYLCASSSRTEYNEKLFFGSGTQLSVL.